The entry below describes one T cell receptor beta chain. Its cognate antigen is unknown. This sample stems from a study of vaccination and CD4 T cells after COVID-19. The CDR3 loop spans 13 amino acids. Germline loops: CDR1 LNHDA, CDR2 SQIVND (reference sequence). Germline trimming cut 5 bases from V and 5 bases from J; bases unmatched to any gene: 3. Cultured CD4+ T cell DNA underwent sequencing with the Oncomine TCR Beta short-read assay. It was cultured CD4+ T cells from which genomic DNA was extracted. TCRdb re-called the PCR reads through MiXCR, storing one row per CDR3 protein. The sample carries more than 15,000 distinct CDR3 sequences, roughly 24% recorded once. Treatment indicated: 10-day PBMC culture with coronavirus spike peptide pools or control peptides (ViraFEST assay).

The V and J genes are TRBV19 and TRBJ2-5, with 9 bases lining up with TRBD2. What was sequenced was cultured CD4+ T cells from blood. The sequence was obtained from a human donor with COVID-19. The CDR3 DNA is TGTGCCAGTAGTTTGGGACTAGCCGAGACCCAGTACTTC. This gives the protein CASSLGLAETQYF.